These 12 T cell receptor beta chains originate from one sample sequenced in a study of tumor-infiltrating lymphocytes in primary liver carcinoma (dated by TCRdb to 2015 to 2018). Without any cell sorting, total RNA and DNA were extracted together from about 19-30 mg of bulk tissue using the AllPrep DNA/RNA mini kit. This sample was sequenced with an Illumina HiSeq 2500. A constant-region primer and ProtoScript II reverse transcriptase were used to reverse-transcribe TCRbeta-specific cDNA from approximately 450 ng total RNA. TCRbeta libraries were built with three nested multiplex PCR rounds, a slightly modified ARM-PCR procedure. Each of the first two PCR rounds ran for about 9 cycles and used multiplex TRBV1-TRBV30 forward primers together with a Cbeta reverse primer. Starting from the raw public reads, TCRdb applied fastp trimming at Q25, assembled clones with MiXCR and retained in-frame beta chains. Each entry is one CDR3 protein sequence, shown with its most common DNA and genes. The sample yields roughly 100,000 distinct CDR3 sequences; around three quarters were counted once. Of the sample, roughly 10% falls within the top ten clones.

Sequences were obtained from liver tumor tissue from sampling region 5. What this sample's cell subset or site label stands for: tumor region T5, tumor centre. The receptors were gathered from a woman aged 55-70 years with primary liver carcinoma and hepatitis B virus infection.

The CDR3 region has the DNA TGTGCCAGTAGTACTCAAAGGACGAGTAATTCACCCCTCCACTTT. Its translation is CASSTQRTSNSPLHF. The V call is TRBV19, the J call TRBJ1-6; no clear D. CDR1 LNHDA and CDR2 SQIVND come from the germline V gene (reference sequence). V lost 4 bases to trimming and J lost 6 bases, with 13 bases between them. The CDR3 is made up of 15 amino acids.

Worth noting for this clonotype: Its ends do not fully match the called genes, so a read error is possible. The chain combines TRBV24-1 with TRBJ2-1; 7 bases align to TRBD2. From germline, CDR1 is KGHDR and CDR2 SFDVKD. The CDR3 is 16 amino acids. CDR3 protein: CTTSAADGGSYNEQFF. The CDR3 DNA follows: TGTACCACCAGTGCCGCCGACGGCGGGAGTTATAATGAGCAGTTCTTC.

The chain carries TRBV28 and TRBJ1-2; D not resolved. Trimming removed 6 bases at V and 3 bases at J, with 14 bases between. The germline V gene has CDR1 MDHEN and CDR2 SYDVKM. This CDR3 contains 14 residues. As DNA, the CDR3 is TGTGCCAGCAGACCCAGTCGGGGAGACTATGGCTACACCTTC. Residues: CASRPSRGDYGYTF.

V gene TRBV28 combines with J gene TRBJ1-1, with D unclear. The germline CDR1 and CDR2 sequences are MDHEN and SYDVKM. V was pared by 6 bases and J by 1 base, with 9 bases between. The CDR3 is 13 residues long. The CDR3 nucleotides are TGTGCCAGCAGCGTCTCTCGGAACACTGAAGCTTTCTTT. This gives the protein CASSVSRNTEAFF. The entire variable domain, with the rest obtained from reference TRBV28 and TRBJ1-1, is as follows: DVKVTQSSRYLVKRTGEKVFLECVQDMDHENMFWYRQDPGLGLRLIYFSYDVKMKEKGDIPEGYSVSREKKERFSLILESASTNQTSMYLCASSVSRNTEAFFGQGTRLTVV.

To note about this clonotype: The junction departs from germline at one end; a sequencing error may be responsible. This chain's CDR3 is CANSLVSGRDTGELFW. For the CDR3, the DNA is TGTGCCAACAGCCTGGTGAGCGGGAGAGACACCGGGGAGCTGTTTTGG. The V and J genes are TRBV11-2 and TRBJ2-2; 8 bases line up with TRBD2. The CDR3 contains 16 residues. CDR1 SGHAT and CDR2 FQNNGV come from the germline V gene.

V is TRBV28 and J is TRBJ1-5, with D unresolved. This CDR3 spans 15 amino acids. V was cut by 2 bases and J by 3 bases, with 11 bases left in between. Germline V gives CDR1 MDHEN, CDR2 SYDVKM. This chain's CDR3 is CASSLEIGLNQPQHF. In DNA, the CDR3 is TGTGCCAGCAGTTTAGAGATAGGACTCAATCAGCCCCAGCATTTT.

This clonotype was counted a few times. The rearrangement uses TRBV28 and TRBJ2-5, with D perhaps matching TRBD1 or TRBD2 (5 bases each). The CDR3 length is 14 residues. The V gene lost 2 bases and the J gene lost 5 bases, with 12 bases spanning the gap. Per germline, CDR1 MDHEN and CDR2 SYDVKM. The CDR3 spells CASSLPGSGETQYF. DNA of the CDR3: TGTGCCAGCAGTTTACCAGGGTCGGGGGAGACCCAGTACTTC.

This clonotype was counted many times. V and J are TRBV6-5 and TRBJ1-2, with 7 bases lining up with TRBD1. The ends lost 2 bases at V and 5 bases at J; junction bases unmatched: 5. Germline V lookup: CDR1 MNHEY, CDR2 SVGAGI. The CDR3 extends over 14 amino acids. The CDR3 DNA is TGTGCCAGCAGTTACAACACAGGGGAGTATGGCTACACCTTC. This encodes CASSYNTGEYGYTF.

Comment on this clonotype: A read error may explain this, as a much larger clone is one base away. The chain has TRBV14 and TRBJ2-6; D is possibly TRBD1 or TRBD2 (5 bases each). The CDR3 consists of 20 residues. Germline V lookup: CDR1 SGHDN, CDR2 FVKESK. The CDR3 nucleotides are TGTGTCAGCAGCCAAGGGTACAGGACTCAACTCGCCTCTGGGGCCAACGTCCTGACTTTC. Its protein is CVSSQGYRTQLASGANVLTF.

On this clonotype: The junction and the germline gene differ at one end; a read error may be behind it. V is TRBV7-8 and J is TRBJ1-5, with a weak D call TRBD1 (5 bases). This CDR3 spans 16 amino acids. Per the germline V gene, CDR1 is SGHVS and CDR2 is FQNEAQ. CDR3 coding DNA: TGTGCCAGCAGCTTGTTGGCGGGGACGAGCAATCAGCCCCAGCAATTT. This codes for CASSLLAGTSNQPQQF.

To note about this clonotype: This may stem from a read error, because a much larger clone lies one nucleotide away. The chain carries TRBV29-1 and TRBJ2-3; D is ambiguous. There are 11 residues in the CDR3. Trimming removed 7 bases from V and 8 bases from J, with 13 bases in between. Germline CDR1 and CDR2: SQVTM and ANQGSEA. CDR3 DNA: TGCAGCGCTGCCCATAGAGGTACGCAGTATTTT. Its protein is CSAAHRGTQYF.

Concerning this clonotype: The conserved final phenylalanine or tryptophan is absent from the CDR3, which likely points to a read error. V is TRBV11-3 and J is TRBJ2-1; TRBD2 aligns across 8 bases. The CDR3 is 15 residues long. CDR1 is SGHNT, CDR2 YENEEA, per germline. Here the CDR3 reads CASSPRRSGNNEQFL. The CDR3 coding sequence is TGTGCCAGCAGCCCTCGGCGTAGCGGGAACAATGAACAGTTCCTC.